The present TCR beta chain was sequenced within a study of T-cell reconstitution after alpha-beta-depleted transplantation in children. Regarding the study as a whole: Fresh T-cell production supplied most of the T-cell counts and diversity seen one year after transplant. It was reported that alpha-beta T cells came from several hundred expanded graft clones (about two months after transplant).

For TCRbeta, the library was prepared with unique molecular identifiers. TCRdb used MiXCR to reprocess the PCR reads, holding one entry per CDR3 protein. The table lists hundreds of thousands of distinct CDR3 sequences, 15% to 20% of them singletons. The CDR3 has 13 residues. Trimming pared 1 base from V and 7 bases from J, leaving 8 bases between. The germline gives CDR1 WSHSY, CDR2 SAAADI. A word on this clonotype: The antigen is undetermined.

The sequencing used PBMCs, mostly from graft donor cells, collected 360 days after TCRalphabeta/CD19-depleted stem cell transplant. The chain is built from TRBV10-2 and TRBJ1-5; a weak D match, TRBD1 (5 bases). The TCR comes from a boy under three years old who had a stem cell transplant for Wiskott-Aldrich syndrome, so the T cells may come from the graft donor. CDR3 sequence (DNA): TGCGCCAGCAGTGAGTTGGGGGGGCAGCCCCAGCATTTT. Amino acids: CASSELGGQPQHF.